This T cell receptor (beta chain) came from a study of identical twins. The V gene lost 2 bases and the J gene lost 1 base, with 8 bases spanning the gap. The CDR3 covers 14 residues. Per germline, CDR1 LNHNV and CDR2 YYDKDF (reference sequence). TCRdb reprocessed the 5' RACE reads with MiXCR, giving one entry per CDR3 protein. The sample has hundreds of thousands of distinct CDR3 sequences, approximately 24% seen once. This sample also belongs to another study, concerning T cells expressing NK-cell markers. That work adds: With an anti-gamma-delta TCR antibody, sorting in several experiments was kept to alpha-beta TCR T cells. These clonotypes also led the CD3+CD56-NKG2C+ fraction in a few donors.

The clonotype originates from a woman between 18 and 29 years old in good health. The rearrangement uses TRBV15 and TRBJ1-1; possibly TRBD1 for D (6 bases). The specimen sequenced was CD4+ T cells sorted from blood. CDR3 nucleotides: TGTGCCACCAGCAGACACAGGGAGAACACTGAAGCTTTCTTT. Its translation is CATSRHRENTEAFF. The full variable domain, in which reference TRBV15 and TRBJ1-1 provide the parts outside the CDR3, is DAMVIQNPRYQVTQFGKPVTLSCSQTLNHNVMYWYQQKSSQAPKLLFHYYDKDFNNEADTPDNFQSRRPNTSFCFLDIRSPGLGDTAMYLCATSRHRENTEAFFGQGTRLTVV.